Presented here are 8 T cell receptor beta chains from one specimen sequenced in a study of CD8 T cells in Susac syndrome. Reverse transcription of roughly 0.45 to 1 ug RNA used random hexamers. TCRdb analysed the immunoSEQ multiplex PCR reads with MiXCR anew, one entry per CDR3 protein. The data show 150,000 to 200,000 distinct CDR3 sequences, with around 93% seen just once and around 0.1% held by the top ten. Sequenced material: CD4+ T cells from PBMCs. The receptors here all came from a human donor in good health.

The chain recombines TRBV4-1 with TRBJ1-6; TRBD1 matches at 9 bases. The ends lost 3 bases at V and 8 bases at J; junction bases unmatched: 2. The CDR3 is 14 residues long. The V gene's germline CDR1 is MGHRA and CDR2 YSYEKL. CDR3 amino acids: CASSQGQGDSPLHF. In DNA form, the CDR3 reads TGCGCCAGCAGCCAGGGACAGGGTGATTCACCCCTCCACTTT.

V gene TRBV20-1 combines with J gene TRBJ1-6; tentative D call: TRBD1 (6 bases). Trimming took off 6 bases at V and 8 bases at J, with 23 bases between the two ends. Per germline, CDR1 DFQATT and CDR2 SNEGSKA (reference sequence). CDR3 size: 16 residues. The CDR3 reads CSATGGGVQFYSPLHF. The CDR3 coding sequence is TGCAGTGCCACCGGAGGGGGAGTTCAATTTTATTCACCCCTCCACTTT.

In this sample, this clonotype turned up once. V and J are TRBV12-5 and TRBJ2-5; D not certain. CDR1 is LGHNT and CDR2 is FRNRAP in the germline V gene. The CDR3 sequence is 11 residues long. V lost 4 bases to trimming and J lost 4 bases, with 4 bases between them. As DNA, the CDR3 is TGTGCTAGTGGTTCTAGAGAGACCCAGTACTTC. Its protein is CASGSRETQYF.

This chain links TRBV4-1 with TRBJ2-1; TRBD1 aligns across 11 bases. Germline CDR1 is MGHRA and CDR2 is YSYEKL. This CDR3 spans 15 amino acids. V was pared by 4 bases and J by 5 bases, with 4 bases of the junction left unmatched. The CDR3 protein is CASSPGQGAHNEQFF. CDR3 nucleotide sequence: TGCGCCAGCAGCCCCGGACAGGGGGCTCACAATGAGCAGTTCTTC.

Here the CDR3 reads CASSYSSSGGNEQFF. The CDR3 nucleotides are TGTGCCAGCAGTTACTCGTCATCTGGGGGCAATGAGCAGTTCTTC. V is TRBV6-2 or TRBV6-3 and J is TRBJ2-1, with D possibly called TRBD1 or TRBD2 (5 bases each). Germline lookup yields CDR1 MNHEY and CDR2 SVGEGT. The CDR3 contains 15 residues. V lost 0 bases to trimming and J lost 6 bases, with 12 bases between them.

J is TRBJ1-2 and V is TRBV19; 10 bases fit TRBD1. This CDR3 is 15 amino acids long. Trimming removed 4 bases from V and 7 bases from J; junction bases left unmatched: 9. CDR1 is LNHDA, CDR2 SQIVND, per germline (reference sequence). As DNA, the CDR3 is TGTGCCAGTAGTACCCCCGGGACAGGGGTAGGTGGCTACACCTTC. Residues: CASSTPGTGVGGYTF.

The chain employs TRBV19 and TRBJ1-5, with D hard to call. The CDR3 covers 15 residues. V was pared by 2 bases and J by 1 base, with 9 bases between. Germline CDR1 and CDR2: LNHDA and SQIVND (reference sequence). The CDR3 here is CASSIKGSSNQPQHF. The CDR3 DNA follows: TGTGCCAGTAGTATAAAGGGTTCCAGCAATCAGCCCCAGCATTTT. Combining the CDR3 with reference TRBV19 and TRBJ1-5 gives the whole variable domain DGGITQSPKYLFRKEGQNVTLSCEQNLNHDAMYWYRQDPGQGLRLIYYSQIVNDFQKGDIAEGYSVSREKKESFPLTVTSAQKNPTAFYLCASSIKGSSNQPQHFGDGTRLSIL.

This sequence joins TRBV2 and TRBJ1-5; 7 bases map to TRBD1. The CDR3 runs 13 residues. In germline, CDR1 is SNHLY, CDR2 FYNNEI. With V trimmed by 6 bases and J by 6 bases, 5 bases remained unmatched. The CDR3 DNA reads TGTGCCAGCAGCGATGACAGGGCTCAGCCCCAGCATTTT. Its protein is CASSDDRAQPQHF. The variable domain in full, completed from reference TRBV2 and TRBJ1-5, reads EPEVTQTPSHQVTQMGQEVILRCVPISNHLYFYWYRQILGQKVEFLVSFYNNEISEKSEIFDDQFSVERPDGSNFTLKIRSTKLEDSAMYFCASSDDRAQPQHFGDGTRLSIL.